This entry lists 16 T cell receptor beta chains sequenced from one sample in a study of blood T cell repertoires in COVID-19. Data came from immunoSEQ multiplex PCR; TCRdb stores just in-frame clones and leaves some out. The sample shows 160,000 or so clones, 85% of them seen only once. The sequencing input was peripheral blood. These receptors were collected from a woman between 45 and 65 years old with COVID-19, enrolled during active disease.

The chain is built from TRBV28 and TRBJ1-1, with D unclear. V lost 6 bases and J lost 2, with 10 bases in between. CDR3 length: 13 residues. Germline-derived CDR1 and CDR2 are MDHEN and SYDVKM. In nucleotides, the CDR3 is TGTGCCAGCAGCGTAAGCGGAAACACTGAAGCTTTCTTT. Amino acids: CASSVSGNTEAFF.

The chain uses TRBV11-1 and TRBJ2-3, with D tentatively TRBD2 (6 bases). V was trimmed by 4 bases and J by 0 bases, leaving 8 bases between them. From germline, CDR1 is SGHAT and CDR2 FQDESV (reference sequence). The CDR3 has 14 amino acids. The CDR3 is CASSWGTSTDTQYF. The CDR3 nucleotides read TGTGCCAGCAGCTGGGGGACTAGCACAGATACGCAGTATTTT.

The CDR3: CASSQERTANTGELFF. CDR3 DNA: TGTGCCAGCAGCCAAGAGAGGACAGCGAACACCGGGGAGCTGTTTTTT. This chain joins TRBV14 and TRBJ2-2; a weak D match, TRBD1 (6 bases). This CDR3 region has 16 residues. V was pared by 0 bases and J by 0 bases, with 8 bases between. Germline CDR1 SGHDN, CDR2 FVKESK.

CDR3 amino acids: CASSYRDDTGELFF. The CDR3 nucleotides read TGTGCCAGTAGTTACAGGGACGACACCGGGGAGCTGTTTTTT. The chain combines TRBV19 with TRBJ2-2; D is possibly TRBD1 (6 bases). V dropped 5 bases and J dropped 3 bases, with 10 bases sitting between them. This CDR3 region has 14 residues. CDR1 is LNHDA and CDR2 is SQIVND in the germline V gene (reference sequence).

Here the CDR3 DNA reads TGCGCCAGCAGCCCCCAACCGGGGGGGGCGGATAATTCACCCCTCCACTTT. It is translated as CASSPQPGGADNSPLHF. The chain recombines TRBV4-1 with TRBJ1-6; tentative D call: TRBD1 (6 bases). Trimming removed 4 bases from V and 5 bases from J, with 18 bases in between. In germline, CDR1 is MGHRA, CDR2 YSYEKL. The CDR3 loop spans 17 amino acids.

V usage is TRBV30 and J usage is TRBJ1-4; a possible D gene is TRBD1 (6 bases). The CDR3 loop spans 14 amino acids. Germline CDR1 GTSNPN, CDR2 SVGIG (reference sequence). Trimming took off 4 bases at V and 6 bases at J, with 15 bases between the two ends. CDR3: CAWTGGEGDEKLFF. CDR3 nucleotides: TGTGCCTGGACCGGGGGGGAGGGGGATGAAAAACTGTTTTTT.

This clone was observed a handful of times. The genes are TRBV18 and TRBJ1-1, with 9 bases identical to TRBD1. From germline, CDR1 is KGHSH and CDR2 LQKENI. CDR3 length: 13 amino acids. V was pared by 3 bases and J by 5 bases, with 1 base of the junction left unmatched. DNA of the CDR3: TGTGCCAGCTCACCGACAGGGGGTACTGAAGCTTTCTTT. This encodes CASSPTGGTEAFF.

The chain joins TRBV7-9 to TRBJ2-5; no clear D. The V and J ends lost 3 bases and 1 base respectively, with 9 bases between them. Germline V gene lookup returns CDR1 SEHNR and CDR2 FQNEAQ (reference sequence). The CDR3 has 14 amino acids. CDR3 nucleotides: TGTGCCAGCAGCTTTCAGGCCCTCCAAGAGACCCAGTACTTC. This codes for CASSFQALQETQYF.

The rearrangement uses TRBV14 and TRBJ2-7; TRBD1 matches 9 bases. Germline CDR1 and CDR2: SGHDN and FVKESK. With 0 bases clipped from V and 5 bases from J, the junction kept 2 bases outside the gene matches. The CDR3 runs 14 residues. In DNA, the CDR3 is TGTGCCAGCAGCCAAGATTGGACAGGGGACGAGCAGTACTTC. The encoded protein is CASSQDWTGDEQYF.

This clone turned up a few times. The V gene is TRBV9, the J gene TRBJ2-7; no clear D gene. The germline V gene encodes CDR1 SGDLS and CDR2 YYNGEE. Trimming removed 4 bases at V and 4 bases at J, with 12 bases between. The CDR3 covers 13 residues. CDR3 sequence reads: CASSPNPGYEQYF. For the CDR3, the DNA is TGTGCCAGCAGCCCCAACCCGGGTTACGAGCAGTACTTC.

The chain links TRBV29-1 to TRBJ2-1; 7 bases match TRBD2. Trimming cost V 1 base and J 6 bases; bases outside gene matches: 3. There are 13 residues in the CDR3. In germline, CDR1 is SQVTM, CDR2 ANQGSEA. The CDR3 reads CSVEGLAANEQFF. The CDR3 coding sequence is TGCAGCGTTGAAGGCCTAGCGGCCAATGAGCAGTTCTTC.

The rearrangement links TRBV5-4 to TRBJ2-5, with 10 nucleotides matching TRBD2. Germline V gene lookup returns CDR1 SGHNT and CDR2 YYREEE (reference sequence). The ends lost 1 base at V and 4 bases at J; junction bases unmatched: 10. This CDR3 comprises 17 residues. The CDR3 DNA follows: TGTGCCAGCAGCTTGAGGAGCGGGGGGGCCTCTCGAGAGACCCAGTACTTC. Amino acid sequence: CASSLRSGGASRETQYF.

The chain combines TRBV25-1 with TRBJ1-3; TRBD1 aligns across 8 bases. CDR1 is MGHDK and CDR2 is SYGVNS in the germline V gene. The V segment lost 1 base and the J segment 2 bases; nucleotides outside the gene matches: 4. The CDR3 is 16 residues long. The CDR3 loop is CASSEFGQGAGNTIYF. Written as DNA, the CDR3 is TGTGCCAGCAGTGAATTCGGACAGGGAGCTGGAAACACCATATATTTT.

This clone came up a few times. The CDR3 DNA reads as TGTGCCAGCACCCTCAGCGGGGGGATCTACGAGCAGTACTTC. Its protein product is CASTLSGGIYEQYF. The genes are TRBV28 and TRBJ2-7, with 9 bases that match TRBD2. The CDR3 is 14 residues long. Germline trimming cut 7 bases from V and 3 bases from J; bases unmatched to any gene: 7. Germline values: CDR1 MDHEN, CDR2 SYDVKM.

This clone was counted a few times. The chain carries TRBV28 and TRBJ1-5, with D tentatively TRBD1 (6 bases). This CDR3 has 17 amino acids. Trimming took 3 bases from V and 0 from J, leaving 15 bases between them. CDR1 is MDHEN and CDR2 is SYDVKM in the germline V gene. The CDR3: CASSFTQGLYSNQPQHF. CDR3 nucleotide sequence: TGTGCCAGCAGTTTCACCCAGGGGTTGTATAGCAATCAGCCCCAGCATTTT.

The V call is TRBV11-3, the J call TRBJ2-2; a weak D match, TRBD2 (7 bases). The CDR3 length is 15 residues. Germline V gene lookup returns CDR1 SGHNT and CDR2 YENEEA. V gave up 7 bases and J gave up 1 base, with 13 bases separating them. The CDR3 DNA is TGTGCCAGCACCACGGGGGGCAAGAACACCGGGGAGCTGTTTTTT. Protein product: CASTTGGKNTGELFF.